This T cell receptor (beta chain) derives from a study of cytomegalovirus exposure and HLA in healthy donors. PCR primers comprised 60 Vbeta and 13 Jbeta primers. TCRdb keeps only in-frame clones here, not all; method: immunoSEQ multiplex PCR. The repertoire holds 100,000 to 150,000 clones, with approximately 8.6% as singletons. V was shortened by 2 bases and J by 2 bases, with 14 bases between the two germline ends. CDR1 is SGHKS and CDR2 is YYEKEE in the germline V gene (reference sequence). The CDR3 has 15 amino acids. This clone was seen a few times. This sequence joins TRBV5-5 and TRBJ2-7; maybe TRBD1 (5 bases). Sequencing was carried out using PBMCs. The source of this sequence is a woman aged 35 to 49 in good health and CMV-seropositive. CDR3 region: CASSLRGPWAYEQYF. The CDR3 DNA follows: TGTGCCAGCAGCTTAAGGGGTCCTTGGGCCTACGAGCAGTACTTC.